Following are 9 T cell receptor beta chains from one sample sequenced in a study of beta chain features in type 1 diabetes. Of the isolated RNA, all was reverse transcribed, and so the sequenced material was expressed TCRB transcripts. Sequenced by immunoSEQ multiplex PCR; TCRdb stores in-frame clones only, minus some. Of under 350,000 clones listed, approximately 8% are singletons. The sample was central memory CD4+ T cells from blood. The source of these receptors is a woman in her late teens or twenties in good health.

The chain combines TRBV9 with TRBJ2-2; D remains ambiguous. In germline, CDR1 is SGDLS, CDR2 YYNGEE. V was shortened by 2 bases and J by 7 bases, with 9 bases between the two germline ends. This CDR3 region has 13 residues. CDR3 DNA sequence: TGTGCCAGCAGCGTCGTTTTCGACGGGGAGCTGTTTTTT. Protein sequence: CASSVVFDGELFF.

The rearrangement joins TRBV15 to TRBJ2-3; a weak D match, TRBD2 (5 bases). The CDR3 covers 16 residues. Trimming cost V 3 bases and J 0 bases, with 13 bases left between them. The V gene's germline CDR1 is LNHNV and CDR2 YYDKDF (reference sequence). The CDR3 coding sequence is TGTGCCACCAGCAGGATCGGGATTTCTAGCACAGATACGCAGTATTTT. Amino acids: CATSRIGISSTDTQYF.

There are a few counts of this clone. The junction differs from germline at one of its ends, possibly a read error. This chain links TRBV9 with TRBJ2-2; 12 positions agree with TRBD2. Germline V lookup: CDR1 SGDLS, CDR2 YYNGEE. The CDR3 extends over 17 amino acids. CDR3 DNA: TGTGCCACCAGCAACCTTCCTAGCGGGAGGGCCCGCGGGGAGCTGTTTTTT. It translates to CATSNLPSGRARGELFF.

The V and J genes are TRBV6-6 and TRBJ2-5; the D is unclear. The CDR3 runs 12 residues. CDR1 and CDR2 from the germline V gene are MNHNY and SVGAGI (reference sequence). The ends were cut back, 2 bases at V and 8 bases at J, with 9 bases in the middle. The CDR3 reads CASSYEIGTQYF. Here the CDR3 DNA reads TGTGCCAGCAGTTACGAAATAGGAACCCAGTACTTC.

The chain combines TRBV5-1 with TRBJ2-3; 7 bases line up with TRBD1. This CDR3 region has 15 residues. Trimming removed 7 bases from V and 0 bases from J; junction bases left unmatched: 8. Germline CDR1 and CDR2: SGHRS and YFSETQ. DNA for the CDR3: TGCGCCAGCTGTCGACAGGGCTTTAGCACAGATACGCAGTATTTT. Its translation: CASCRQGFSTDTQYF.

This clone was counted a few times. This chain links TRBV6-1 with TRBJ2-5; D is perhaps TRBD1 (6 bases). V was cut by 3 bases and J by 6 bases, with 17 bases left in between. CDR3 length equals 15 residues. CDR1 is MNHNS and CDR2 is SASEGT in the germline V gene. The CDR3 nucleotides read TGTGCCAGCAGTGAGGGACCAGGGGTATCCCAGACCCAGTACTTC. It codes for CASSEGPGVSQTQYF.

This clone was counted many times. V gene TRBV7-9 combines with J gene TRBJ2-7; D is possibly TRBD1 (7 bases). CDR1 SEHNR and CDR2 FQNEAQ come from the germline V gene (reference sequence). The V end lost 5 bases, the J end lost 0 bases, and 11 bases lay between the germline ends. The CDR3 loop spans 14 amino acids. The CDR3 region is CASSPQGGSYEQYF. CDR3 nucleotides: TGTGCCAGCAGCCCCCAGGGGGGCTCCTACGAGCAGTACTTC.

The chain recombines TRBV28 with TRBJ2-5; no clear D. Trimming stripped 2 bases from V and 1 base from J, with 8 bases between. Germline CDR1 MDHEN, CDR2 SYDVKM. This CDR3 is built from 14 residues. Here the CDR3 DNA reads TGTGCCAGCAGTTTAGTAGGGCCCCAAGAGACCCAGTACTTC. As protein: CASSLVGPQETQYF.

The gene calls are TRBV7-3 and TRBJ1-6, with a tentative D call TRBD1 (5 bases). The germline gives CDR1 SGHTA, CDR2 FQGTGA. CDR3 length equals 15 residues. Trimming stripped 5 bases from V and 7 bases from J, with 15 bases between. CDR3 in DNA: TGTGCCAGCAGCCCGGCCGGGACGGCAAATTCACCCCTCCACTTT. Translation: CASSPAGTANSPLHF.